This T cell receptor (beta chain) was identified during a study of molecular identifiers for immune sequencing clone quantification. The germline V gene has CDR1 DFQATT and CDR2 SNEGSKA (reference sequence). Trimming left V 5 bases short and J 2 bases short, with 16 bases between. The CDR3 runs to 15 residues. This clonotype was seen a handful of times. TCRdb called the PCR reads again in MiXCR, with one record for every CDR3 protein. The sample carries approximately 590,000 distinct CDR3 sequences, about 25% recorded once. The genes are TRBV20-1 and TRBJ2-1; D unresolved. The specimen was naive CD8+ T cells from blood, with Jurkat cell RNA spiked in. Subset defined: FACS-sorted CD8+CD4-CCR7+CD45RA+ naive T cells. The TCR was taken from a human donor in good health. Some libraries in this study had Jurkat cell RNA spiked in. DNA for the CDR3: TGCAGTGCTTATTCTTCCACCCCTACCTACAATGAGCAGTTCTTC. Amino acids: CSAYSSTPTYNEQFF.